Listed below are T cell receptor beta chains from one sample, sequenced in a study of early T cells in non-severe SARS-CoV-2 infection. TCRdb recomputed calls from the 5' RACE reads with MiXCR, one row per CDR3 protein. The sample records tens of thousands of distinct CDR3 sequences, around 13% being singletons. Here the sequenced sample was whole blood, taken at baseline. The receptors were gathered from an adult who was a healthcare worker with PCR-confirmed SARS-CoV-2 infection or an uninfected control (not recorded which). Each CDR3 is given with its conserved first and last residue. Each record gives: V gene, D gene, clone size, J gene, CDR3 protein, CDR3 DNA. A D gene is named only where the DNA matches it firmly. Clone size is given for some rows only: seen once, a few or many times, or a class if the clone is expanded.

TRBV24-1,NA,NA,TRBJ1-2,CATSDQRYGYTF,TGTGCCACCAGTGACCAGCGCTATGGCTACACCTTC
TRBV10-1,NA,few,TRBJ2-7,CASSESNSYEQYF,TGCGCCAGCAGTGAGTCGAACTCCTACGAGCAGTACTTC
TRBV11-2,NA,many,TRBJ1-2,CASSLASDNLIYGYTF,TGTGCCAGCAGCTTAGCCTCGGACAACTTGATCTATGGCTACACCTTC
TRBV6-2/TRBV6-3,TRBD2,many,TRBJ2-1,CASRPLAGVSNEQFF,TGTGCCAGCCGGCCTCTAGCGGGAGTCTCGAATGAGCAGTTCTTC
TRBV7-9,NA,NA,TRBJ2-5,CASSLIGIQETQYF,TGTGCCAGCAGCTTAATCGGCATACAAGAGACCCAGTACTTC
TRBV29-1,TRBD1,many,TRBJ1-4,CSVGQGPVATNEKLFF,TGCAGCGTAGGACAGGGCCCAGTTGCAACTAATGAAAAACTGTTTTTT
TRBV25-1,NA,few,TRBJ2-4,CASSDGAKNIQYF,TGTGCCAGCAGTGACGGGGCCAAAAACATTCAGTACTTC
TRBV9,TRBD1,NA,TRBJ2-7,CASSAGTEIYEQYF,TGTGCCAGCAGCGCCGGGACAGAAATCTACGAGCAGTACTTC
TRBV12-3/TRBV12-4,TRBD2,NA,TRBJ2-7,CASKSSGRWNEQYF,TGTGCCAGCAAAAGTAGCGGGAGATGGAACGAGCAGTACTTC
TRBV29-1,NA,NA,TRBJ2-7,CSVREGHPRSYEQYF,TGCAGCGTTCGTGAGGGACACCCGAGATCCTACGAGCAGTACTTC
TRBV27,TRBD1,NA,TRBJ1-1,CATYARGLGNTEAFF,TGTGCCACCTACGCCAGGGGGCTGGGGAACACTGAAGCTTTCTTT
TRBV27,NA,many,TRBJ2-1,CASSPSAGSYNEQFF,TGTGCCAGCAGCCCCTCGGCGGGCTCCTACAATGAGCAGTTCTTC
TRBV7-8,NA,few,TRBJ2-7,CASSVPTYEQYF,TGTGCCAGCAGCGTCCCTACCTACGAGCAGTACTTC
TRBV30,TRBD2,many,TRBJ2-5,CAWKLAGGRETQYF,TGTGCCTGGAAGCTAGCGGGAGGAAGAGAGACCCAGTACTTC
TRBV6-6,TRBD1,few,TRBJ1-4,CASSLSGTGEGEKLFF,TGTGCCAGCAGTTTATCCGGGACAGGGGAGGGGGAAAAACTGTTTTTT
TRBV4-2,TRBD2,many,TRBJ2-5,CASSQVAGAGQETQYF,TGTGCCAGCAGCCAAGTTGCGGGAGCAGGCCAAGAGACCCAGTACTTC
TRBV12-3/TRBV12-4,NA,NA,TRBJ2-7,CASSSGTVYEQYF,TGTGCCAGCAGTTCCGGGACGGTCTACGAGCAGTACTTC
TRBV7-6,NA,many,TRBJ2-3,CASSLMADTQYF,TGTGCCAGCAGCTTAATGGCAGATACGCAGTATTTT
TRBV3-1,NA,many,TRBJ2-7,CASSQLEGEQYF,TGTGCCAGCAGCCAATTGGAAGGGGAGCAGTACTTC
TRBV29-1,TRBD1,NA,TRBJ2-7,CSVGDRGPEQYF,TGCAGCGTGGGGGACAGGGGTCCCGAGCAGTACTTC
TRBV7-3,TRBD2,many,TRBJ2-1,CASSLSGRVDEQFF,TGTGCCAGCAGCTTAAGCGGGAGGGTCGATGAGCAGTTCTTC
TRBV20-1,NA,many,TRBJ1-2,CSARPIGAGVNYGYTF,TGCAGTGCTAGACCGATAGGGGCAGGGGTTAACTATGGCTACACCTTC
TRBV5-6,TRBD1,few,TRBJ1-1,CASSYRTGTMNTEAFF,TGTGCCAGCAGCTACCGGACAGGTACCATGAACACTGAAGCTTTCTTT
TRBV10-2,NA,few,TRBJ2-1,CASSTSPGLYNEQFF,TGCGCCAGCAGTACCTCACCGGGACTCTACAATGAGCAGTTCTTC
TRBV9,NA,NA,TRBJ2-5,CASSSRGKGETQYF,TGTGCCAGCAGCTCCCGGGGAAAGGGGGAGACCCAGTACTTC
TRBV18,NA,NA,TRBJ2-3,CASSPMTDTQYF,TGTGCCAGCTCACCAATGACAGATACGCAGTATTTT
TRBV30,NA,NA,TRBJ2-7,CAWGVLTYEQYF,TGTGCCTGGGGGGTACTCACCTACGAGCAGTACTTC
TRBV5-4,NA,NA,TRBJ2-7,CASSLDRGAYEQYF,TGTGCCAGCAGCTTGGATAGGGGGGCATACGAGCAGTACTTC
TRBV3-1,NA,few,TRBJ1-1,CASSQLGGVLNTEAFF,TGTGCCAGCAGCCAACTGGGGGGGGTCTTAAACACTGAAGCTTTCTTT
TRBV28,NA,many,TRBJ2-7,CASSPPGALVGYEQYF,TGTGCCAGCAGCCCTCCCGGGGCCCTTGTGGGCTACGAGCAGTACTTC
TRBV11-2,TRBD2,NA,TRBJ2-3,CASSFVSGTHIHTQYF,TGTGCCAGCAGCTTTGTTAGCGGGACGCACATCCATACGCAGTATTTT
TRBV18,NA,few,TRBJ2-7,CASSPPETRAEQYF,TGTGCCAGCTCACCACCCGAGACACGGGCCGAGCAGTACTTC
TRBV27,NA,NA,TRBJ2-7,CASSLSLGYEQYF,TGTGCCAGCAGTTTATCACTCGGCTACGAGCAGTACTTC
TRBV11-2,NA,many,TRBJ2-7,CASSLAYEQYF,TGTGCCAGCAGTCTGGCCTACGAGCAGTACTTC
TRBV28,NA,NA,TRBJ2-5,CASILRESNQETQYF,TGTGCCAGCATCTTGAGGGAGAGCAACCAAGAGACCCAGTACTTC
TRBV20-1,TRBD1,NA,TRBJ2-7,CSAAKSQGATYEQYF,TGCAGTGCCGCAAAATCACAGGGGGCTACCTACGAGCAGTACTTC
TRBV4-2,NA,NA,TRBJ2-2,CASSQDVGRRTGELFF,TGTGCCAGCAGCCAAGACGTCGGGAGACGGACCGGGGAGCTGTTTTTT
TRBV7-3,NA,NA,TRBJ1-1,CASKRSENTEAFF,TGTGCCAGCAAACGATCGGAGAACACTGAAGCTTTCTTT
TRBV20-1,NA,few,TRBJ1-1,CSARGRGDTEAFF,TGCAGTGCTAGAGGTCGCGGGGACACTGAAGCTTTCTTT
TRBV28,NA,few,TRBJ1-1,CASTPFTQITGAFF,TGTGCCAGCACCCCGTTTACCCAGATCACGGGAGCTTTCTTT